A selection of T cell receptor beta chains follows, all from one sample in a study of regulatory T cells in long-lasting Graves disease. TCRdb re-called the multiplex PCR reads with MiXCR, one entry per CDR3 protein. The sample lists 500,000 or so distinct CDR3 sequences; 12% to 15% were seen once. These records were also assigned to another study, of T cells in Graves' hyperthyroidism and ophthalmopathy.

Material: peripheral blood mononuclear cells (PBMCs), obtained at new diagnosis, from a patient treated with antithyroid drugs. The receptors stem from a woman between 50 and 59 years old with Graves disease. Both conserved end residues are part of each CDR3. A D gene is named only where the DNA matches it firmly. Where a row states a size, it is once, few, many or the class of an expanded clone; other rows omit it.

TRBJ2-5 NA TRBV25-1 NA CASSESLAQETQYF TGTGCCAGCAGTGAATCACTAGCCCAAGAGACCCAGTACTTC
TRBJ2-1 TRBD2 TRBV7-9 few CASSPRRGLAYNEQFF TGTGCCAGCAGCCCACGAAGGGGACTAGCCTACAATGAGCAGTTCTTC
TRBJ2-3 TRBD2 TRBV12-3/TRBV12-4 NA CASSPTPDRVGNSGRATDTQYF TGTGCCAGCAGTCCTACCCCAGACAGAGTGGGAAATAGCGGGAGGGCAACAGATACGCAGTATTTT
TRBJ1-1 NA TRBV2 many CASMRDSYTEAFF TGTGCCAGCATGCGGGACTCTTACACTGAAGCTTTCTTT
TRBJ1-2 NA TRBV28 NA CASSAPRGSNYGYTF TGTGCCAGCAGTGCCCCGAGAGGGTCCAACTATGGCTACACCTTC
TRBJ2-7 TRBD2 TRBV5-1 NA CASGLEGGSGRYEQYF TGCGCCAGCGGCTTGGAGGGCGGGAGCGGTCGGTACGAGCAGTACTTC
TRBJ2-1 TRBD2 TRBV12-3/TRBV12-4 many CASSFILAGSRNEQFF TGTGCCAGCAGTTTCATACTAGCGGGAAGTCGCAATGAGCAGTTCTTC
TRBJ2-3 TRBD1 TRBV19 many CASSPWTGGKDTQYF TGTGCCAGTAGCCCCTGGACAGGGGGAAAAGATACGCAGTATTTT
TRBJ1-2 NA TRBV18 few CASSPGGRLYGYTF TGTGCCAGCTCACCTGGGGGACGGTTATATGGCTACACCTTC
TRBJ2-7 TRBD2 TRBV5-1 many CASGPVAGGLYEQYF TGCGCCAGCGGACCAGTAGCGGGAGGGCTCTACGAGCAGTACTTC
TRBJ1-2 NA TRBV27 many CATRGVGTNYGYTF TGTGCCACAAGAGGGGTCGGTACTAACTATGGCTACACCTTC
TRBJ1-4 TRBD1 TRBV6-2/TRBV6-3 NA CASGTGSTRNDEKLFF TGTGCCAGCGGGACAGGATCTACTCGTAACGATGAAAAACTGTTTTTT
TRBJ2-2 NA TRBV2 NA CASSEQSTGELFF TGTGCCAGCAGTGAACAGAGCACCGGGGAGCTGTTTTTT
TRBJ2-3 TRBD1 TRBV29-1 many CSVVGDRPTSTDTQYF TGCAGCGTTGTGGGGGACAGACCAACTAGCACAGATACGCAGTATTTT
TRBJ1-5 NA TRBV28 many CASSLVHLNQPQHF TGTGCCAGCAGTTTAGTACACCTCAATCAGCCCCAGCATTTT
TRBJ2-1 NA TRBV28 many CASSPTSSSYNEQFF TGTGCCAGCAGTCCGACTAGTAGTTCCTACAATGAGCAGTTCTTC
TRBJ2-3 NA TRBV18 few CASSPRSPAGTDTQYF TGTGCCAGCTCACCACGGTCACCGGCAGGCACAGATACGCAGTATTTT
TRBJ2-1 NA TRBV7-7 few CASSPGTAYYNEQSF TGTGCCAGCAGCCCCGGGACCGCGTACTACAATGAGCAGTCCTTC
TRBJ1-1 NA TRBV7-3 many CASSLTPQTMDDEAFF TGTGCCAGCAGCTTAACTCCGCAGACAATGGACGATGAAGCTTTCTTT
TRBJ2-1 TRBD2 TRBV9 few CASSTSGSIYNEQFF TGTGCCAGCAGCACTAGCGGGAGCATCTACAATGAGCAGTTCTTC
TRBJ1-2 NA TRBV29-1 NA CSVIRGYYGYTF TGCAGCGTTATCAGGGGATACTATGGCTACACCTTC
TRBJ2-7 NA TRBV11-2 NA CASSLDPGTYEQYF TGTGCCAGCAGCTTAGATCCCGGTACTTACGAGCAGTACTTC
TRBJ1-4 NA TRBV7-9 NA CASSFAEKLFF TGTGCCAGCAGCTTTGCGGAAAAACTGTTTTTT
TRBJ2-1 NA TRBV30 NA CAWRRRGGPYNEQFF TGTGCCTGGAGGCGCCGGGGCGGACCTTACAATGAGCAGTTCTTC
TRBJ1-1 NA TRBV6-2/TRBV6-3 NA CASSYASGRTEAFF TGTGCCAGCAGTTACGCTTCGGGGCGGACTGAAGCTTTCTTT
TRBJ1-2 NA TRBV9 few CASSVALVGNYGYTF TGTGCCAGCAGCGTAGCTTTGGTGGGGAACTATGGCTACACCTTC
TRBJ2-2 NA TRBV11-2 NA CASSLVGGTNTGELFF TGTGCCAGCAGCTTAGTGGGCGGAACGAACACCGGGGAGCTGTTTTTT